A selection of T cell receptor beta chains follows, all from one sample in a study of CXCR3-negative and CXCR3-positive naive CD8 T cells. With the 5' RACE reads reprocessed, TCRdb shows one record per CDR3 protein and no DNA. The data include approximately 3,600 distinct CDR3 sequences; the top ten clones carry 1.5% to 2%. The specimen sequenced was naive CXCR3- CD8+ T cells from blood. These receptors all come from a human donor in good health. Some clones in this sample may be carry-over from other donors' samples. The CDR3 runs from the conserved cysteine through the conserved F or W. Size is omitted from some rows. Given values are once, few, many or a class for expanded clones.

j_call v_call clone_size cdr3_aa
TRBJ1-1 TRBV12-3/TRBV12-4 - CASSDRDRGMSEAFF
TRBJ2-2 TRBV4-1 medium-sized CASSQDEGMNTGELFF
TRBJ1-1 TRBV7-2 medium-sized CASSPGGVEAFF
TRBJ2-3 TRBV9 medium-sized CASSVPTSGEADTQYF
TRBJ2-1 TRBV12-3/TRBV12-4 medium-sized CASSRLPGLGVFSEQFF
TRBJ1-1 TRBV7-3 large CASSSGATEAFF
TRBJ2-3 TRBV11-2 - CASSLFPGPLNTDTQYF
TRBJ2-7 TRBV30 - CAWSVLGQGLYEQYF
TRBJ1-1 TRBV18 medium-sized CASSPGGLDTEAFF
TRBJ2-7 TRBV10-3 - CAISDGGRTYEQYF
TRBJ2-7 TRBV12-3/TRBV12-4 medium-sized CASSLGGYGYEQYF
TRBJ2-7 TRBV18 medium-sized CASSLSGGVYEQYF
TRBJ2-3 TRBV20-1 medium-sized CSARDWSGASTDTQYF
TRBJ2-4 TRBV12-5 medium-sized CASGFIARDRGLDIQYF
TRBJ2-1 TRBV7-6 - CASSSPKGRSSYNEQFF
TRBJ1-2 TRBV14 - CASSQGHPLYGYTF
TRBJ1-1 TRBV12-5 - CASGFRGLDTEAFF
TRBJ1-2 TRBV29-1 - CSVQGERSGYTF
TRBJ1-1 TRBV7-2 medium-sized CASTLGVITEAFF
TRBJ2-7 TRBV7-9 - CASSLGGTNEQYF
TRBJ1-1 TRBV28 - CASSPWEQGEAFF
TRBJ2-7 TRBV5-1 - CASSPDRTLSYEQYF
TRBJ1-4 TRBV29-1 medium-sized CSVEMRENEKLFF
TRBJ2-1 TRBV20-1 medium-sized CSATGISSSYNEQFF
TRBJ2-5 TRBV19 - CASRPQEETQYF
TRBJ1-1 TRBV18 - CASSLPGLRTEAFF
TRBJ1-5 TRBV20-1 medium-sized CSARVGFSNQPQHF
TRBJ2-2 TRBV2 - CACWGQGDTGELFF
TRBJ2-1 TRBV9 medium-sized CASSAYRDPEQFF
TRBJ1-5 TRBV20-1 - CSARDRDGQPQHF
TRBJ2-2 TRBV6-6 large CATLYTGELFF
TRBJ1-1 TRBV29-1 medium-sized CSVPHPSGGLNTEAFF
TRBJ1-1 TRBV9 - CASSAGQPPEAFF
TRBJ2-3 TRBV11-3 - CASSFGASVTDTQYF
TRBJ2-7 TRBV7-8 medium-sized CASSPTQGTSQYEQYF
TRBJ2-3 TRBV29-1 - CSVLGFTSGRTSTDTQYF
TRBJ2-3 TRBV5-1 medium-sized CASSSNPDISGAERADTQYF
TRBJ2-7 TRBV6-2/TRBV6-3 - CASTHGRGTYEQYF
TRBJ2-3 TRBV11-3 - CASSLGGSTDTQYF
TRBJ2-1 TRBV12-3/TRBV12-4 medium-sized CASTPGQGNNEQFF
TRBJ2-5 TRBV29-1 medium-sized CSVVPTGGGETQYF
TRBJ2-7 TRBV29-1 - CSVRSATYEQYF
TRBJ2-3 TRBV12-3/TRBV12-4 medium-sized CASSTGRRPSTDTQYF
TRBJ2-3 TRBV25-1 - CASIRGASGLSPADTQYF
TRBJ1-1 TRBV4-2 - CASTSRDHGGSEAFF
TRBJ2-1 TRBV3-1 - CASSPEGLAGGTDHEQFF
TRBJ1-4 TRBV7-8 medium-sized CASSLASVGSANEKLFF
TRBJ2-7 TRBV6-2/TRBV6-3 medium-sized CASSYEAGGHEQYF
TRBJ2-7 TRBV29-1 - CSMRRGDEQYF
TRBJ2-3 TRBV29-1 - CSGWTSGRSDTQYF
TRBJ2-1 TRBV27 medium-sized CASSETSSYNEQFF
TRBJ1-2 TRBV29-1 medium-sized CSVEDPGTNYGYTF
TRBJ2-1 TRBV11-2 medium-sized CASSSRLRPHEQFF
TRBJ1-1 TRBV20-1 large CSAPRALNTEAFF